These 16 T cell receptor beta chains were all obtained from the same sample, sequenced in a study of memory CD4+ T cells and cytomegalovirus serostatus. Sequenced by immunoSEQ multiplex PCR; TCRdb stores in-frame clones only, minus some. The table records under 75,000 clones, around three quarters of them present only once. Single viable CD3+CD4+CD8-CD45RO+ cells were sorted as the memory CD4+ T cells. Sequences were obtained from memory CD4+ T cells from blood. These receptors came from an adult in good health and CMV-seronegative. Some clones in this sample may be carry-over from other donors' samples.

Note on this clone: One junction end does not reproduce the germline sequence, and a read error may be involved. The chain carries TRBV7-7 and TRBJ2-1; D remains unclear. Germline V gene lookup returns CDR1 SSHAT and CDR2 FNYEAQ (reference sequence). This CDR3 comprises 13 residues. CDR3 coding DNA: TGTGCTAGCAGCCCGCTTGGATACAATGAGCAGTTCTTC. Its protein is CASSPLGYNEQFF.

The chain employs TRBV5-1 and TRBJ1-4; no firm D call. Germline lookup yields CDR1 SGHRS and CDR2 YFSETQ. This CDR3 region has 14 residues. With 0 bases removed from V and 6 bases from J, the gap between germline ends came to 9 bases. The CDR3 region has the DNA TGCGCCAGCAGCTTGGCGCGGGCGGATGAAAAACTGTTTTTT. Protein: CASSLARADEKLFF.

This chain connects TRBV12-5 to TRBJ2-5; TRBD2 agrees at 8 bases. The V gene's germline CDR1 is LGHNT and CDR2 FRNRAP. The CDR3 sequence is 18 residues long. V gave up 7 bases and J gave up 9 bases; unmatched junction bases: 25. The CDR3 bases are TGTGCTAGTGTCAGGGCTCAGTTTACCAGCGGGGGCCTGGGGCCCCAGTACTTC. This gives the protein CASVRAQFTSGGLGPQYF.

The genes are TRBV27 and TRBJ2-1; maybe TRBD2 (5 bases). From germline, CDR1 is MNHEY and CDR2 SMNVEV (reference sequence). V was trimmed by 6 bases and J by 0 bases, leaving 12 bases between them. The CDR3 contains 15 residues. CDR3 DNA sequence: TGTGCCAGCAGCCTGACTACCAGCTCCTACAATGAGCAGTTCTTC. Its translation: CASSLTTSSYNEQFF.

This rearrangement joins TRBV2 to TRBJ1-2; the D gene is possibly TRBD1 (5 bases). Germline V gene data show CDR1 as SNHLY and CDR2 as FYNNEI. V dropped 2 bases and J dropped 4 bases, with 17 bases sitting between them. CDR3 length equals 16 residues. In DNA, the CDR3 is TGTGCCAGCAGTGAACCTCTGGGCAGGGAGACCTATGGCTACACCTTC. The encoded protein is CASSEPLGRETYGYTF.

The genes are TRBV7-2 and TRBJ2-7, with a tentative D call TRBD2 (5 bases). Germline V CDR1 and CDR2: SGHTA, FQGNSA. The CDR3 has 14 amino acids. Trimming removed 1 base at V and 3 bases at J, with 10 bases between. CDR3 residues: CASSLGGVNYEQYF. CDR3 in DNA: TGTGCCAGCAGCTTAGGGGGAGTGAACTACGAGCAGTACTTC.

V and J are TRBV27 and TRBJ2-5; 8 bases agree with TRBD2. Germline lookup yields CDR1 MNHEY and CDR2 SMNVEV (reference sequence). The CDR3 has 15 residues. V dropped 1 base and J dropped 5; count of bases not matched to a gene: 6. This CDR3 reads CASSLWGTSRETQYF. CDR3 nucleotide sequence: TGTGCCAGCAGTTTATGGGGGACTAGTCGGGAGACCCAGTACTTC.

This chain connects TRBV28 to TRBJ2-7; 11 bases line up with TRBD2. Germline trimming cut 6 bases from V and 3 bases from J; bases unmatched to any gene: 4. Germline V CDR1 and CDR2: MDHEN, SYDVKM. CDR3 length: 14 amino acids. Here the CDR3 DNA reads TGTGCCAGCAGGGGACTAGCGGATATCTACGAGCAGTACTTC. Translation: CASRGLADIYEQYF.

The J gene is TRBJ2-7, the V gene TRBV7-2; no firm D call. V lost 0 bases, J lost 6 bases, and 3 bases lay in between. Per the germline V gene, CDR1 is SGHTA and CDR2 is FQGNSA. The CDR3 totals 11 residues. Here the CDR3 DNA reads TGTGCCAGCAGCTTAGCGGCCGAGCAGTACTTC. Translation gives CASSLAAEQYF.

This chain links TRBV28 with TRBJ1-4; TRBD1 matches 8 bases. The CDR3 has 14 amino acids. CDR1 and CDR2 from the germline V gene are MDHEN and SYDVKM. With V trimmed by 5 bases and J by 7 bases, 6 bases remained unmatched. The CDR3 loop is CASSKTGGGEKLFF. CDR3 DNA: TGTGCCAGCAGTAAAACAGGGGGGGGTGAAAAACTGTTTTTT.

The rearrangement joins TRBV5-6 to TRBJ1-2; TRBD1 agrees at 8 bases. The CDR3 contains 17 residues. V lost 4 bases and J lost 4; bases outside the gene matches: 15. CDR1 SGHDT and CDR2 YYEEEE come from the germline V gene. This chain's CDR3 is CASSPVGAQGGAYGYTF. CDR3 nucleotides: TGTGCCAGCAGCCCAGTCGGTGCACAGGGGGGGGCCTATGGCTACACCTTC.

V gene TRBV29-1 combines with J gene TRBJ1-2, with 9 bases identical to TRBD1. Germline values: CDR1 SQVTM, CDR2 ANQGSEA. Losses at the gene ends were 1 base for V and 4 bases for J; bases not matched to a gene: 4. The CDR3 has 14 amino acids. CDR3 residues: CSVEGTGEPYGYTF. The CDR3 nucleotides are TGCAGCGTTGAAGGGACAGGGGAACCCTATGGCTACACCTTC.

The chain couples TRBV4-3 to TRBJ2-1; 7 bases line up with TRBD2. The CDR3 is made up of 16 amino acids. With 0 bases clipped from V and 3 bases from J, the junction kept 5 bases outside the gene matches. CDR1 is LGHNA, CDR2 YSLEER, per germline. The CDR3 DNA follows: TGCGCCAGCAGCCAAGACGGTCGGGGGGACTACAATGAGCAGTTCTTC. Translated: CASSQDGRGDYNEQFF.

V is TRBV6-6 and J is TRBJ1-1; D not resolved. Deletions cut 2 bases from V and 7 bases from J, with 11 bases between. This CDR3 spans 13 amino acids. The germline V gene encodes CDR1 MNHNY and CDR2 SVGAGI (reference sequence). The CDR3 DNA is TGTGCCAGCAGTTACGACTCGCATCTTGAAGCTTTCTTT. Its translation is CASSYDSHLEAFF.

This clone was observed a single time. The rearrangement uses TRBV6-5 and TRBJ1-4, with 11 bases identical to TRBD1. CDR1 and CDR2 from the germline V gene are MNHEY and SVGAGI. The CDR3 sequence is 14 residues long. After removal of 6 bases from V and 7 bases from J, the junction contained 4 bases not matched to a gene. The CDR3 reads CASRGQGGSEKLFF. In nucleotides, the CDR3 is TGTGCCAGCAGGGGACAGGGGGGGAGTGAAAAACTGTTTTTT.

V gene TRBV5-1 combines with J gene TRBJ1-1; D is possibly TRBD1 (5 bases). The CDR3 has 15 amino acids. Deletions cut 3 bases from V and 2 bases from J, with 14 bases between. From germline, CDR1 is SGHRS and CDR2 YFSETQ. The CDR3 sequence: CASSYLGGSNTEAFF. The DNA of the CDR3 is TGCGCCAGCAGCTATCTCGGGGGAAGCAACACTGAAGCTTTCTTT. Full variable domain (outside the CDR3, taken from reference TRBV5-1 and TRBJ1-1): KAGVTQTPRYLIKTRGQQVTLSCSPISGHRSVSWYQQTPGQGLQFLFEYFSETQRNKGNFPGRFSGRQFSNSRSEMNVSTLELGDSALYLCASSYLGGSNTEAFFGQGTRLTVV.